These T cell receptor beta chains were read from a single sample in a study of monozygotic twins with inflammatory bowel disease. TCRdb reprocessed the 5' RACE reads and reports one entry per CDR3 protein, with no DNA. This listing includes approximately 340,000 distinct CDR3 sequences. The sample comprised blood. Receptor source: a human donor with ulcerative colitis or Crohn's disease, or a healthy co-twin of an affected twin (not recorded which). Both conserved end residues are part of each CDR3.

v_gene: TRBV30; j_gene: TRBJ1-5; CDR3aa: CAWSQGGAQPQHF
v_gene: TRBV7-9; j_gene: TRBJ1-1; CDR3aa: CASSLGLPQGNTEAFF
v_gene: TRBV7-2; j_gene: TRBJ1-5; CDR3aa: CASSLAGLSNQPQHF
v_gene: TRBV30; j_gene: TRBJ2-7; CDR3aa: CAWSVGGSTYEQYF
v_gene: TRBV6-1; j_gene: TRBJ1-5; CDR3aa: CASSEGQGGSNQPQHF
v_gene: TRBV2; j_gene: TRBJ1-2; CDR3aa: CASCGDTGYGYTF
v_gene: TRBV6-4; j_gene: TRBJ2-3; CDR3aa: CASSAGDSSTDTQYF
v_gene: TRBV6-2/TRBV6-3; j_gene: TRBJ2-2; CDR3aa: CATMTGVLTGELFF
v_gene: TRBV11-2; j_gene: TRBJ2-3; CDR3aa: CASSLFSVRTDTQYF
v_gene: TRBV5-5; j_gene: TRBJ1-5; CDR3aa: CASRAGTGGNQPQHF
v_gene: TRBV25-1; j_gene: TRBJ2-1; CDR3aa: CASSYIGSSYNEQFF
v_gene: TRBV10-3; j_gene: TRBJ2-3; CDR3aa: CAISEASGISTDTQYF
v_gene: TRBV10-3; j_gene: TRBJ2-2; CDR3aa: CAISSGTRAGELFF
v_gene: TRBV6-4; j_gene: TRBJ2-3; CDR3aa: CASSRTVDTDTQYF
v_gene: TRBV7-9; j_gene: TRBJ1-2; CDR3aa: CASRRQGDYGYTF
v_gene: TRBV5-1; j_gene: TRBJ2-5; CDR3aa: CASSSAGQGEETQYF
v_gene: TRBV29-1; j_gene: TRBJ2-7; CDR3aa: CSVEDEAGTSYEQYF
v_gene: TRBV5-1; j_gene: TRBJ2-3; CDR3aa: CASRRGGETDTQYF
v_gene: TRBV5-4; j_gene: TRBJ2-3; CDR3aa: CASSLMGDSTDTQYF
v_gene: TRBV6-2/TRBV6-3; j_gene: TRBJ2-1; CDR3aa: CATQQGDRESNEQFF
v_gene: TRBV19; j_gene: TRBJ2-1; CDR3aa: CASSIGSGEREGLSF
v_gene: TRBV10-3; j_gene: TRBJ1-1; CDR3aa: CAAQLGGNTEAFF
v_gene: TRBV20-1; j_gene: TRBJ1-5; CDR3aa: CSARTTTGSRYSNQPQHF